The next 32 T cell receptor beta chains were all read from a single sample in a study of response to subunit inactivated influenza vaccine. TCRdb independently ran MiXCR on the RT-PCR reads; one entry per CDR3 protein. The sample includes some 600,000 distinct CDR3 sequences, 13% to 15% of them seen just once. The specimen was PBMCs from blood, collected 14 days before vaccination. The origin of the receptors is a man aged 45-65 years who received an inactivated influenza vaccine.

At least ten counts were recorded for this clonotype. The chain is built from TRBV12-3 or TRBV12-4 and TRBJ2-2; D uncertain. The CDR3 spans 14 residues. V lost 5 bases, J lost 4 bases, and 11 bases lay in between. CDR3 nucleotides: TGTGCCAGCAGTCCGGTATATGGCACCGGGGAGCTGTTTTTT. Translation: CASSPVYGTGELFF.

This clonotype was detected a few times. V gene TRBV15 combines with J gene TRBJ2-1; 9 positions match TRBD2. The CDR3 totals 16 residues. The V gene's germline CDR1 is LNHNV and CDR2 YYDKDF (reference sequence). The trim removed 3 bases at V and 0 bases at J, leaving 3 bases unmatched. CDR3 in DNA: TGTGCCACCAGCAGGGGACTAGCTACCTCCTACAATGAGCAGTTCTTC. Residues: CATSRGLATSYNEQFF. Full variable domain (remainder filled in from reference TRBV15 and TRBJ2-1): DAMVIQNPRYQVTQFGKPVTLSCSQTLNHNVMYWYQQKSSQAPKLLFHYYDKDFNNEADTPDNFQSRRPNTSFCFLDIRSPGLGDTAMYLCATSRGLATSYNEQFFGPGTRLTVL.

The chain has TRBV6-2 or TRBV6-3 and TRBJ2-2; TRBD1 might be the D (7 bases). V was shortened by 4 bases and J by 1 base, with 16 bases between the two germline ends. Germline V gives CDR1 MNHEY, CDR2 SVGEGT. The CDR3 runs 17 residues. The CDR3 coding sequence is TGTGCCAGCAGTTCCAACCGCGGGACAGTGAACACCGGGGAGCTGTTTTTT. Protein product: CASSSNRGTVNTGELFF.

This clonotype showed up just a few times. J is TRBJ2-1 and V is TRBV29-1; TRBD2 matches at 9 bases. The CDR3 covers 13 residues. Germline trimming cut 4 bases from V and 7 bases from J; bases unmatched to any gene: 5. CDR1 SQVTM and CDR2 ANQGSEA come from the germline V gene. CDR3 in amino acids: CSVVTSGSNEQFF. CDR3 coding DNA: TGCAGCGTTGTAACTAGCGGGTCAAATGAGCAGTTCTTC.

V and J are TRBV4-3 and TRBJ2-1, with 8 bases identical to TRBD2. The CDR3 sequence is 16 residues long. V was pared by 4 bases and J by 7 bases, with 12 bases of the junction left unmatched. Germline assignment: CDR1 LGHNA and CDR2 YSLEER. The chain's CDR3 is CASSPRAGGVRNEQFF. CDR3 coding DNA: TGCGCCAGCAGCCCCCGGGCGGGGGGCGTCCGTAATGAGCAGTTCTTC.

Written as DNA, the CDR3 is TGCAGTGCTAGAACTAGGGGCGGGAGGAACCAAGAGACCCAGTACTTC. Residues: CSARTRGGRNQETQYF. This rearrangement joins TRBV20-1 to TRBJ2-5; 8 bases map to TRBD2. The germline V gene has CDR1 DFQATT and CDR2 SNEGSKA (reference sequence). The J segment lost 0 bases and the V segment lost 2 bases, leaving 8 bases of the junction unmatched. The CDR3 totals 16 residues.

The rearrangement joins TRBV9 to TRBJ2-1, with 9 bases lining up with TRBD2. Unmatched junction bases numbered 5, after V lost 2 bases and J lost 5 bases. The germline gives CDR1 SGDLS, CDR2 YYNGEE. CDR3 length equals 15 residues. The CDR3, as DNA: TGTGCCAGCAGCGTGGCTAGCGGGGTAAACAATGAGCAGTTCTTC. Amino acids: CASSVASGVNNEQFF.

This clonotype turned up a few times. The chain has TRBV20-1 and TRBJ2-3, with TRBD1 as a possible D gene (6 bases). The germline V gene encodes CDR1 DFQATT and CDR2 SNEGSKA (reference sequence). The V gene lost 4 bases and the J gene lost 2 bases, with 16 bases spanning the gap. The CDR3 extends over 15 amino acids. Here the CDR3 DNA reads TGCAGTGCTAATAAACAGGGCGGTAACACAGATACGCAGTATTTT. As protein: CSANKQGGNTDTQYF.

Only a few counts were recorded for this clonotype. The gene calls are TRBV4-2 and TRBJ2-1; D not resolved. V was cut by 0 bases and J by 3 bases, with 15 bases left in between. This CDR3 contains 17 residues. Germline V CDR1 and CDR2: LGHNA, YNFKEQ. The CDR3 is CASSQEGSSTLYNEQFF. The CDR3 DNA reads as TGTGCCAGCAGCCAAGAAGGGTCAAGCACACTCTACAATGAGCAGTTCTTC.

The genes are TRBV7-2 and TRBJ2-2; weak D call: TRBD2 (6 bases). The CDR3 loop spans 15 amino acids. Germline-derived CDR1 and CDR2 are SGHTA and FQGNSA. V shed 3 bases and J shed 1 base, with 9 bases lying between them. DNA for the CDR3: TGTGCCAGCAGCTTTTCGCGGGAGAACACCGGGGAGCTGTTTTTT. Translation: CASSFSRENTGELFF. Supplemented by reference TRBV7-2 and TRBJ2-2, the full variable domain reads GAGVSQSPSNKVTEKGKDVELRCDPISGHTALYWYRQSLGQGLEFLIYFQGNSAPDKSGLPSDRFSAERTGGSVSTLTIQRTQQEDSAVYLCASSFSRENTGELFFGEGSRLTVL.

This clonotype was counted between two and nine times. This chain links TRBV12-3 or TRBV12-4 with TRBJ1-6; 7 nucleotides agree with TRBD1. CDR3 size: 14 residues. The junction had 7 bases not matched to a gene; V was cut back by 4 bases and J by 10 bases. The CDR3 is CASSSRGFTSPLHF. CDR3 coding DNA: TGTGCCAGCAGTTCCAGGGGGTTTACCTCACCCCTCCACTTT.

This clonotype was seen more than once but under ten times. The chain couples TRBV10-3 to TRBJ1-6; 7 bases map to TRBD1. The ends lost 2 bases at V and 4 bases at J; junction bases unmatched: 2. The CDR3 is made up of 15 amino acids. Germline loops: CDR1 ENHRY, CDR2 SYGVKD. DNA for the CDR3: TGTGCCATCAGTGAGGGGACAGTTTATAATTCACCCCTCCACTTT. Translated: CAISEGTVYNSPLHF.

This clonotype was detected only a few times. The V call is TRBV29-1, the J call TRBJ2-1, with 9 bases fitting TRBD1. The germline V gene has CDR1 SQVTM and CDR2 ANQGSEA. The CDR3 totals 15 residues. Losses at the gene ends were 6 bases for V and 4 bases for J; bases not matched to a gene: 10. CDR3 bases: TGCAGCGTCTCGGGGGGAGGACAGGGGTACAATGAGCAGTTCTTC. This encodes CSVSGGGQGYNEQFF.

The V gene is TRBV12-3 or TRBV12-4, the J gene TRBJ1-5; TRBD1 might be the D (5 bases). CDR3 length: 16 residues. Trimming pared 1 base from V and 5 bases from J, leaving 15 bases between. In DNA, the CDR3 is TGTGCCAGCAGTTTAGGAGCCAGGGCGATTTATCAGCCCCAGCATTTT. It yields the protein CASSLGARAIYQPQHF.

The chain uses TRBV12-3 or TRBV12-4 and TRBJ2-2; D gene uncertain. This CDR3 comprises 14 residues. V was cut by 3 bases and J by 3 bases, with 8 bases left in between. The CDR3: CASSFGIDTGELFF. The CDR3 bases are TGTGCCAGCAGTTTTGGGATCGACACCGGGGAGCTGTTTTTT.

The rearrangement links TRBV21-1 to TRBJ2-7; the DNA was not used to check the table's D call, TRBD1. TRBV21-1 is shown as a pseudogene. The CDR3 runs 17 residues. CDR3 bases: TGTGCCAGCAGCAAAGAGGCGATAGCCCCTTTCTCCTACGAGCAGTACTTC. It specifies CASSKEAIAPFSYEQYF.

This clonotype has more than one count but fewer than ten. This chain links TRBV7-9 with TRBJ1-1; D perhaps matches TRBD1 (5 bases). This CDR3 contains 14 residues. The germline gives CDR1 SEHNR, CDR2 FQNEAQ (reference sequence). V was pared by 5 bases and J by 0 bases, with 10 bases between. In DNA, the CDR3 is TGTGCCAGCAGCCTGGGGGAAATGAACACTGAAGCTTTCTTT. Its translation is CASSLGEMNTEAFF.

This sequence joins TRBV12-3 or TRBV12-4 and TRBJ2-7; D perhaps matches TRBD2 (6 bases). V was pared by 3 bases and J by 3 bases, with 12 bases between. This CDR3 is built from 14 residues. The CDR3 protein is CASSFAGKGYEQYF. The CDR3 coding sequence is TGTGCCAGCAGTTTCGCGGGGAAAGGCTACGAGCAGTACTTC.

The CDR3 region is CAISEGGVQPQHF. CDR3 DNA sequence: TGTGCCATCAGTGAAGGGGGCGTCCAGCCCCAGCATTTT. The genes are TRBV10-3 and TRBJ1-5, with 7 bases that match TRBD1. The J segment lost 7 bases and the V segment lost 3 bases, leaving 3 bases of the junction unmatched. The length of the CDR3 is 13 residues. CDR1 ENHRY and CDR2 SYGVKD come from the germline V gene.

The V gene is TRBV12-3 or TRBV12-4, the J gene TRBJ2-1; D not certain. There are 11 residues in the CDR3. Trimming took off 3 bases at V and 13 bases at J, with 10 bases between the two ends. This CDR3 reads CASSLTRPQFF. The CDR3 DNA reads as TGTGCCAGCAGTTTGACAAGACCCCAGTTCTTC.

This clonotype occurred a few times. The chain links TRBV20-1 to TRBJ1-1; D is undetermined. Trimming shortened V by 0 bases and J by 5 bases, and 10 bases separated the two germline ends. Per germline, CDR1 DFQATT and CDR2 SNEGSKA (reference sequence). This CDR3 is 13 amino acids long. Written as DNA, the CDR3 is TGCAGTGCTAGAGATCTGGCGGGGACTGAAGCTTTCTTT. Its protein is CSARDLAGTEAFF.

At least ten counts were recorded for this clonotype. This rearrangement joins TRBV5-1 to TRBJ2-1, with D perhaps matching TRBD1 or TRBD2 (5 bases each). V lost 4 bases and J 7 bases, leaving 21 bases between the germline ends. Per the germline V gene, CDR1 is SGHRS and CDR2 is YFSETQ. The CDR3 covers 16 residues. This CDR3 is CASSGGLATTGNEQFF. CDR3 bases: TGCGCCAGCAGCGGGGGATTGGCGACAACGGGGAATGAGCAGTTCTTC.

This clonotype appeared a few times. The genes are TRBV27 and TRBJ2-1, with 8 bases identical to TRBD2. The ends lost 5 bases at V and 3 bases at J; junction bases unmatched: 6. This CDR3 region has 15 residues. Germline V gene data show CDR1 as MNHEY and CDR2 as SMNVEV (reference sequence). CDR3 DNA: TGTGCCAGCAGTCAAGGGACTAGGAACTACAATGAGCAGTTCTTC. Its protein is CASSQGTRNYNEQFF.

This chain connects TRBV10-3 to TRBJ2-3; perhaps TRBD2 as D (5 bases). The germline V and J ends were trimmed by 11 bases and 2 bases, with 17 bases remaining between them. The CDR3 totals 14 residues. Germline V gene lookup returns CDR1 ENHRY and CDR2 SYGVKD. The CDR3 sequence: CASTGVRPTDTQYF. CDR3 nucleotides: TGTGCCTCGACCGGGGTGCGCCCCACAGATACGCAGTATTTT.

The chain couples TRBV28 to TRBJ2-5; D is possibly TRBD1 (5 bases). This CDR3 contains 15 residues. The V gene lost 6 bases and the J gene lost 2 bases, with 16 bases spanning the gap. Germline values: CDR1 MDHEN, CDR2 SYDVKM. The DNA of the CDR3 is TGTGCCAGCAGCCAGCTCGACAGTTTACAAGAGACCCAGTACTTC. Its translation: CASSQLDSLQETQYF.

This clonotype was seen more than once but under ten times. This chain joins TRBV3-1 and TRBJ2-5; D not certain. V lost 2 bases to trimming and J lost 5 bases, with 9 bases between them. The CDR3 covers 13 residues. In germline, CDR1 is LGHDT, CDR2 YNNKEL (reference sequence). The DNA of the CDR3 is TGTGCCAGCAGCCAAACGATTGGGGAGACCCAGTACTTC. Protein product: CASSQTIGETQYF.

V is TRBV11-2 and J is TRBJ1-3; 9 nucleotides line up with TRBD1. Trimming at V came to 3 bases and at J to 4 bases, leaving 4 bases not matched to a gene. Germline CDR1 is SGHAT and CDR2 is FQNNGV. The CDR3 consists of 15 residues. CDR3: CASSLHRGLGNTIYF. DNA for the CDR3: TGTGCCAGCAGCTTGCACAGGGGGCTCGGAAACACCATATATTTT.

A few counts support this clonotype. The V and J genes are TRBV25-1 and TRBJ2-1; 7 nucleotides align to TRBD2. V shed 1 base, J shed 0 bases, and the junction held 3 bases outside the gene matches. The CDR3 has 16 amino acids. Looked up from germline, CDR1 is MGHDK and CDR2 is SYGVNS. The CDR3 protein is CASSESRGSSYNEQFF. DNA for the CDR3: TGTGCCAGCAGTGAATCTCGCGGGAGCTCCTACAATGAGCAGTTCTTC.

This chain uses TRBV4-2 with TRBJ2-7; TRBD2 matches 16 bases. The CDR3 sequence is 16 residues long. Germline V CDR1 and CDR2: LGHNA, YNFKEQ. With 1 base clipped from V and 4 bases from J, the junction kept 1 base outside the gene matches. CDR3 bases: TGTGCCAGCAGCCAAGCGGGACTAGCGGGAGGGTACGAGCAGTACTTC. Translating gives CASSQAGLAGGYEQYF.

The chain recombines TRBV28 with TRBJ2-7; no clear D gene. The CDR3 extends over 13 amino acids. Between the trimmed V and J ends, which lost 10 bases and 0 bases, there was a span of 13 bases. Germline assignment: CDR1 MDHEN and CDR2 SYDVKM. The CDR3 sequence is CATISGFSYEQYF. Here the CDR3 DNA reads TGTGCCACCATTTCTGGATTCTCCTACGAGCAGTACTTC. Together with reference TRBV28 and TRBJ2-7, the CDR3 gives the full variable domain: DVKVTQSSRYLVKRTGEKVFLECVQDMDHENMFWYRQDPGLGLRLIYFSYDVKMKEKGDIPEGYSVSREKKERFSLILESASTNQTSMYLCATISGFSYEQYFGPGTRLTVT.

This clonotype turned up a few times. The rearrangement links TRBV2 to TRBJ1-2, with 10 bases aligning to TRBD1. CDR3 length: 16 amino acids. The germline V gene has CDR1 SNHLY and CDR2 FYNNEI. After removal of 10 bases from V and 6 bases from J, the junction contained 17 bases not matched to a gene. The CDR3 nucleotides read TGTGCCACCATGGGATCCCGGGACAGGGGTTTGCATGGCTACACCTTC. Amino acids: CATMGSRDRGLHGYTF.

As regards this clonotype: One end of the junction does not line up with germline, which may come from a read error. The chain uses TRBV12-3 or TRBV12-4 and TRBJ2-6, with TRBD1 as a possible D gene (5 bases). CDR3 length: 17 residues. For the CDR3, the DNA is TGTGCCAGCAGTTTAGACAGACTGAGCTCTGGGGCCAACGTCCTGTCTTTC. This sequence encodes CASSLDRLSSGANVLSF.